This record concerns one TCR beta chain sequence. Its antigen remains unidentified. The CDR3 extends over 15 amino acids. CDR1 is ENHRY and CDR2 is SYGVKD in the germline V gene. The junction had 6 bases not matched to a gene; V was cut back by 8 bases and J by 3 bases. TCRdb fed the RT-PCR reads into MiXCR, producing one record per CDR3 protein. The table lists hundreds of thousands of distinct CDR3 sequences, around 15% of them singletons. The record originates from a study of response to subunit inactivated influenza vaccine. The study's findings and limits: Authors proposed each seasonal influenza vaccination draws in few new T cells.

The receptor comes from a man aged 50 to 60 who received an inactivated influenza vaccine. The specimen was PBMCs from blood, collected 14 to 15 days before vaccination. This chain joins TRBV10-3 and TRBJ2-1, with 11 bases identical to TRBD1. CDR3 DNA: TGTGCCATCCGTTCCGGGACAGGGGGCTACAATGAGCAGTTCTTC. Its translation: CAIRSGTGGYNEQFF.